What follows are 20 T cell receptor beta chains derived from one specimen sequenced in a study of OX40 agonist ivuxolimab in advanced cancers. Generated by immunoSEQ multiplex PCR, the TCRdb table keeps only in-frame clones and is missing some. In the table there are roughly 50,000 clones, just over 85% of which are singletons. The sample here was CD4+ or CD8+ T cells sorted from blood, taken in a trial of the OX40 agonist ivuxolimab. These receptor sequences come from an adult with an advanced solid tumor such as melanoma, head and neck, liver or kidney cancer.

The genes are TRBV7-6 and TRBJ2-5; 11 nucleotides align to TRBD2. Germline V gene sequence: CDR1 SGHVS, CDR2 FNYEAQ. The CDR3 length is 15 residues. The V and J ends lost 5 bases and 5 bases, in that order; junction bases with no gene match: 7. CDR3 nucleotide sequence: TGTGCCAGCAGCCCCCGTAGCGGGGGGGCGGAGACCCAGTACTTC. Its translation is CASSPRSGGAETQYF.

The chain employs TRBV7-3 and TRBJ2-2; D is undetermined. Germline V gene data show CDR1 as SGHTA and CDR2 as FQGTGA. V dropped 0 bases and J dropped 5 bases, with 4 bases sitting between them. The CDR3 extends over 13 amino acids. CDR3 coding DNA: TGTGCCAGCAGCTTAACTGGGACCGGGGAGCTGTTTTTT. Protein sequence: CASSLTGTGELFF.

The chain uses TRBV19 and TRBJ1-5; possible D gene TRBD1, 6 bases. V lost 1 base to trimming and J lost 2 bases, with 9 bases between them. Germline lookup yields CDR1 LNHDA and CDR2 SQIVND (reference sequence). The CDR3 contains 15 residues. The DNA for the CDR3 is TGTGCCAGTAGTATAGTAAAGGGGGGCAATCAGCCCCAGCATTTT. It codes for CASSIVKGGNQPQHF.

The chain uses TRBV6-5 and TRBJ2-7; TRBD1 matches 8 bases. Germline V gives CDR1 MNHEY, CDR2 SVGAGI. The CDR3 has 15 residues. Losses at the gene ends were 6 bases for V and 0 bases for J; bases not matched to a gene: 7. CDR3 loop: CASRTGTGGSYEQYF. As DNA, the CDR3 is TGTGCCAGCAGAACCGGCACAGGGGGCTCCTACGAGCAGTACTTC.

The chain carries TRBV6-5 and TRBJ2-3, with 9 positions matching TRBD2. CDR1 is MNHEY, CDR2 SVGAGI, per germline. Trimming at V came to 6 bases and at J to 1 base, leaving 5 bases not matched to a gene. The CDR3 totals 15 residues. CDR3 nucleotide sequence: TGTGCCAGCAGCTGGGGACTAGCCGGCACAGATACGCAGTATTTT. It translates to CASSWGLAGTDTQYF.

V gene TRBV5-1 combines with J gene TRBJ2-6; 7 bases align to TRBD1. Germline loops: CDR1 SGHRS, CDR2 YFSETQ. The CDR3 runs to 17 residues. Germline trimming cut 5 bases from V and 0 bases from J; bases unmatched to any gene: 8. The CDR3 DNA reads as TGCGCCAGCAGAGAGGGACAGCGTTTCTCTGGGGCCAACGTCCTGACTTTC. Protein sequence: CASREGQRFSGANVLTF.

With regard to this clone: One end of the junction does not line up with germline, which may come from a read error. This sequence joins TRBV6-5 and TRBJ2-3; D could derive from TRBD1 or TRBD2 (5 bases each). The CDR3 runs to 14 residues. Germline V lookup: CDR1 MNHEY, CDR2 SVGAGI. The CDR3 spells CASSLGDLTDTQYF. Here the CDR3 DNA reads TGTGCCAGTAGTTTGGGGGACCTCACAGATACGCAGTATTTT.

This clone came up once. The rearrangement links TRBV10-3 to TRBJ1-5, with unresolved D. CDR1 and CDR2 from the germline V gene are ENHRY and SYGVKD. Deletions cut 7 bases from V and 0 bases from J, with 13 bases between. This CDR3 spans 15 amino acids. CDR3 coding DNA: TGTGCCATCAAGGAGGGCGGGGTTAGCAATCAGCCCCAGCATTTT. Amino acid sequence: CAIKEGGVSNQPQHF.

This clone came up once. The CDR3 loop is CASSPKRTGGTGELFF. Here the CDR3 DNA reads TGTGCCAGCTCACCGAAGAGGACAGGGGGGACCGGGGAGCTGTTTTTT. V usage is TRBV18 and J usage is TRBJ2-2; 10 bases are a match to TRBD1. Germline V CDR1 and CDR2: KGHSH, LQKENI. This CDR3 comprises 16 residues. The junction had 6 bases not matched to a gene; V was cut back by 3 bases and J by 5 bases.

A few counts support this clone. V usage is TRBV7-9 and J usage is TRBJ1-2; 8 bases fit TRBD1. This CDR3 spans 13 amino acids. V gave up 5 bases and J gave up 8 bases; unmatched junction bases: 7. Germline V CDR1 and CDR2: SEHNR, FQNEAQ (reference sequence). CDR3 region: CASSRDRGEGYTF. The CDR3 DNA reads TGTGCCAGCAGCCGAGACAGGGGTGAAGGCTACACCTTC.

The chain joins TRBV5-1 to TRBJ2-2, with 10 bases identical to TRBD1. CDR3 length: 16 amino acids. V lost 4 bases, J lost 5 bases, and 8 bases stayed unmatched. Germline CDR1 is SGHRS and CDR2 is YFSETQ. The CDR3 nucleotides are TGCGCCAGCAGCGAAGGGGACAGGGGTCGAACCGGGGAGCTGTTTTTT. This gives the protein CASSEGDRGRTGELFF.

This sequence joins TRBV10-3 and TRBJ1-3, with TRBD1 matching over 8 bases. Germline CDR1 and CDR2: ENHRY and SYGVKD. V trimming: 5 bases; J trimming: 2 bases; junction bases outside the gene matches: 5. The CDR3 has 15 amino acids. The CDR3 region has the DNA TGTGCCATCAGTTCAAGACAGGGGACTGGAAACACCATATATTTT. The encoded protein is CAISSRQGTGNTIYF.

This sequence joins TRBV1 and TRBJ1-2; the D call in the table, TRBD1, was not verified against the DNA. TRBV1 is a known pseudogene. The CDR3 consists of 17 residues. CDR3 nucleotide sequence: TGCACCAGCAGCCAAGAGATCCGGGACAGGGCTAACTATGGCTACACCTTC. It encodes CTSSQEIRDRANYGYTF.

The CDR3 loop reads CASSLVSGYEQYF. CDR3 in DNA: TGTGCCAGCAGCTTAGTATCAGGTTATGAGCAGTACTTC. This rearrangement joins TRBV11-3 to TRBJ2-5; D gene uncertain. V was clipped by 1 base and J by 11 bases, with 14 bases between them. Germline V gene sequence: CDR1 SGHNT, CDR2 YENEEA. The CDR3 extends over 13 amino acids.

This chain uses TRBV6-1 with TRBJ1-4; 8 bases align to TRBD1. The CDR3 consists of 15 residues. Germline V gives CDR1 MNHNS, CDR2 SASEGT. V dropped 4 bases and J dropped 0; count of bases not matched to a gene: 1. The DNA for the CDR3 is TGTGCCAGCAGTGGACAGGGGACAACTAATGAAAAACTGTTTTTT. Its protein is CASSGQGTTNEKLFF.

The J gene is TRBJ1-1, the V gene TRBV6-6; D not resolved. Looked up from germline, CDR1 is MNHNY and CDR2 is SVGAGI (reference sequence). The length of the CDR3 is 14 residues. The V and J ends lost 0 bases and 1 base respectively, with 6 bases between them. The CDR3 DNA reads TGTGCCAGCAGTTACTCTCGGGGGAACACTGAAGCTTTCTTT. Its protein is CASSYSRGNTEAFF.

The V gene is TRBV2, the J gene TRBJ1-5; 8 bases match TRBD1. CDR1 is SNHLY and CDR2 is FYNNEI in the germline V gene. V trimming: 6 bases; J trimming: 5 bases; junction bases outside the gene matches: 3. The CDR3 has 13 amino acids. CDR3 DNA sequence: TGTGCCAGCAGACGGGGACAGGATCAGCCCCAGCATTTT. Encoded protein: CASRRGQDQPQHF.

The chain has TRBV11-2 and TRBJ1-2; D call uncertain. CDR3 size: 13 residues. Germline V CDR1 and CDR2: SGHAT, FQNNGV. The V end was cut by 5 bases, the J end by 0 bases, with 7 bases between. The CDR3 loop reads CASSRTPNYGYTF. CDR3 DNA: TGTGCCAGCAGCCGGACGCCTAACTATGGCTACACCTTC.

The chain combines TRBV5-1 with TRBJ1-4, with TRBD1 matching over 7 bases. The CDR3 covers 17 residues. V lost 2 bases to trimming and J lost 2 bases; unmatched junction nucleotides: 9. CDR1 SGHRS and CDR2 YFSETQ come from the germline V gene. Here the CDR3 DNA reads TGCGCCAGCAGCTTAACAACAGGGGTTGGCACTAATGAAAAACTGTTTTTT. As protein: CASSLTTGVGTNEKLFF.

The chain's CDR3 is CASSSPRTGGRDTQYF. The CDR3 DNA is TGTGCCAGCAGCTCTCCAAGGACAGGGGGCAGGGATACGCAGTATTTT. J is TRBJ2-3 and V is TRBV7-2, with TRBD1 matching 11 bases. V was pared by 4 bases and J by 6 bases, with 9 bases of the junction left unmatched. The CDR3 contains 16 residues. Germline loops: CDR1 SGHTA, CDR2 FQGNSA.